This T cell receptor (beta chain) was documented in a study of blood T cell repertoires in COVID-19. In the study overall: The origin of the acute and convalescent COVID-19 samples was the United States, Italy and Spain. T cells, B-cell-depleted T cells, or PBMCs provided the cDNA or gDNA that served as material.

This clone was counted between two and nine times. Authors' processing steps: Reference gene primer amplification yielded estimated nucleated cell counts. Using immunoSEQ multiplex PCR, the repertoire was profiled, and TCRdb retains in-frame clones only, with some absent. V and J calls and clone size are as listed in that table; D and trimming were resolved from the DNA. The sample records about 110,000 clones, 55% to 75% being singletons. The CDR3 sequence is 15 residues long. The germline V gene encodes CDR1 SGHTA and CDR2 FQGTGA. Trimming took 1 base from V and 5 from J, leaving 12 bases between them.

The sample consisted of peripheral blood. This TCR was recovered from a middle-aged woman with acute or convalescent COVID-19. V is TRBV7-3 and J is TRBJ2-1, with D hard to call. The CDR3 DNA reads TGTGCCAGCAGCTTAAATCCTGCAGGTGACAATGAGCAGTTCTTC. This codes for CASSLNPAGDNEQFF.